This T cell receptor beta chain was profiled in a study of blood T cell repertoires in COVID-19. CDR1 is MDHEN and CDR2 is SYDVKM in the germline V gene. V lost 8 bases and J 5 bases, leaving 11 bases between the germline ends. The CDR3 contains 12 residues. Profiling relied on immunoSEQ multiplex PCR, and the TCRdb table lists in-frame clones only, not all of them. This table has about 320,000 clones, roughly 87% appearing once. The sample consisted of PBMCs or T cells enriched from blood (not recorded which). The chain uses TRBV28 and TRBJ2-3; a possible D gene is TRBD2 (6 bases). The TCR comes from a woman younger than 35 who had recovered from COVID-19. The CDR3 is CASDGGEDTQYF. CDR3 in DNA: TGTGCCAGCGACGGCGGGGAAGATACGCAGTATTTT.